Listed below are T cell receptor beta chains from one sample, sequenced in a study of chemoradiotherapy in HPV16-positive cancers. TCRdb's table, derived via immunoSEQ multiplex PCR, lists solely in-frame clones and lacks some. The repertoire holds approximately 11,000 clones, with 70% to 85% as singletons. This material was acquired from a patient who underwent chemoradiotherapy. The source is a human donor with HPV-associated anogenital cancer. Each CDR3 is given without its conserved first and last residue.

cdr3_aa,v_call,j_call
ASSESPPSGAIYNEQF,TRBV10-1,TRBJ2-1
ASRSTGGSTEAF,TRBV19,TRBJ1-1
ASTKPGQGIPGANVLT,TRBV4-1,TRBJ2-6
ASSRRSRDGGYNEQF,TRBV11-3,TRBJ2-1
ASSTSGSSYEQY,TRBV7-9,TRBJ2-7
ASSRGNYGYT,TRBV19,TRBJ1-2
ASRGTYTEAF,TRBV25-1,TRBJ1-1
ASSLMVASGKWKIDTQY,TRBV7-9,TRBJ2-3
ASSEFGDIFNEQF,TRBV6-1,TRBJ2-1
ASSHRTSGLGPETQY,TRBV5-6,TRBJ2-5
ASRSGGSGNTIY,TRBV28,TRBJ1-3
ARSLFYGYT,TRBV5-3,TRBJ1-2
ASSLKVGGQPQH,TRBV4-1,TRBJ1-5
ASSSPDSSFYEQY,TRBV5-1,TRBJ2-7
ASSIRQGTNTGELF,TRBV7-9,TRBJ2-2
ASSEVLGYGYT,TRBV25-1,TRBJ1-2
ASRQGTAYGYT,TRBV2,TRBJ1-2
ASSLGTDSYNEQF,TRBV5-4,TRBJ2-1
ASKITDTQY,TRBV6-6,TRBJ2-3
ASSQGLAGYT,TRBV6-5,TRBJ1-2
ASSRGGASPYGYT,TRBV14,TRBJ1-2
ASIPQGGVWTEAF,TRBV19,TRBJ1-1
ASSPRAAVGLPGTY,TRBV27,TRBJ2-7
AWSRANTGELF,TRBV30,TRBJ2-2
ASSDKWGGAGGYT,TRBV25-1,TRBJ1-2
ASSLGSRGGGANTQY,TRBV5-4,TRBJ2-3
ASSIGGHTDTQY,TRBV19,TRBJ2-3
ASSSTGGLTDTQY,TRBV7-9,TRBJ2-3
ASSPRSGTAETQY,TRBV11-3,TRBJ2-5
ASSLDRVSNQPQH,TRBV7-2,TRBJ1-5
AWSAKSYAKNIQY,TRBV30,TRBJ2-4
ASSASETLNYGYT,TRBV6-6,TRBJ1-2
ASNFGQNTEAF,TRBV6-5,TRBJ1-1
ASSGWGGKPSPLH,TRBV19,TRBJ1-6
ASSLRLGSGANVLT,TRBV27,TRBJ2-6
ASSVAGGQETQY,TRBV9,TRBJ2-5
ASSSGERQGYEQY,TRBV7-9,TRBJ2-7
ASSITGGLNTEAF,TRBV27,TRBJ1-1
ASSPRQGGEKLF,TRBV18,TRBJ1-4
ASSWLDRRNTEAF,TRBV19,TRBJ1-1
ASRSIRLTGEQF,TRBV11-2,TRBJ2-1
ASSPGVTSNQPQH,TRBV18,TRBJ1-5
ASSQDLGAGAF,TRBV4-2,TRBJ1-1
ASGPLAAPYNEQF,TRBV19,TRBJ2-1
ASSSRDRGLGGYT,TRBV7-9,TRBJ1-2
ASSLQRELSYEQY,TRBV4-3,TRBJ2-7